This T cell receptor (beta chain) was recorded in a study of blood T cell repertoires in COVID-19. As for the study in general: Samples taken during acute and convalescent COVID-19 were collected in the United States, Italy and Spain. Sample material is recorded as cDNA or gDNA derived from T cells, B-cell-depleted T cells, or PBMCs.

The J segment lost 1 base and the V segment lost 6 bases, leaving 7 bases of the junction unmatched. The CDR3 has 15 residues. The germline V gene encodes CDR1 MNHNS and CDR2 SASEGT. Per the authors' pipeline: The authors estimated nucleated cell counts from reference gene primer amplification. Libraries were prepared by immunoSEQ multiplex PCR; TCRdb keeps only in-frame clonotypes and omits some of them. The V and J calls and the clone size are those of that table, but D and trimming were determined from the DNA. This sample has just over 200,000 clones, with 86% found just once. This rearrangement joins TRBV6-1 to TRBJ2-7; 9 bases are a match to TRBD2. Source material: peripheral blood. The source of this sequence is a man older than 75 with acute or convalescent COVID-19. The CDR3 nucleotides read TGTGCCAGCAGAAACCGACTAGCGGAATCCTACGAGCAGTACTTC. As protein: CASRNRLAESYEQYF.